Detailed here is one T cell receptor (beta chain). The sample holds one count of this clone. Its antigen has not been determined. Per-nucleotide qualities are absent, and no much larger clonotype sits a single base away. This entry belongs to a study of blood T cell repertoires in COVID-19 (dated by TCRdb to about 2020). A note on the overall study: Samples covering the acute and convalescent phases of COVID-19 were provided by collaborators in the United States, Italy and Spain. The prospective study material was composed of cDNA or gDNA derived from T cells, B-cell-depleted T cells, or PBMCs. The dataset comprised deeply sampled blood TCRbeta repertoires from subjects exposed to, actively infected with, or recovered from COVID-19. The repertoires were made available in a free public database intended to serve as a resource for research on the immune response to SARS-CoV-2. The samples were drawn from the first 160 participants of the ongoing ImmuneRACE study and from 1,254 subjects provided by 6 global collaborators. The sample metadata nearly always contained a de-identified subject ID, COVID-19 status, age in years and sex. Where available, HLA class I and class II types were obtained from metadata supplied by the sample provider rather than from assay-based typing.

In Seattle, one collaborating source enrolled patients while the infection was active and tracked those patients longitudinally over the course of disease. Whole blood was collected in K2EDTA tubes by collaborating institutions according to the institutions' own protocols. Collaborator samples were shipped for TCRbeta analysis as frozen whole blood, isolated PBMCs, or DNA extracted from either sample type. General study outcomes and caveats: The quantity of clinical and demographic metadata differed by source and by participant and was supplied without curation.

V lost 4 bases and J lost 6 bases, and the count of bases not matched to a germline gene is 8. Including the terminal cysteine and phenylalanine, the CDR3 comprises 14 residues. The DNA shown is the 42-base CDR3, in frame from base 1. The germline V gene sets CDR1 to SQVTM and CDR2 to ANQGSEA. TCRbeta CDR3 regions were amplified from genomic DNA by means of the immunoSEQ Assay, a bias-controlled multiplex PCR. Turning to the authors' computational methods: Within the assay, amplification of reference gene primers was used to estimate how many nucleated cells each sample contained. To quantify the absolute abundance of each unique TCRbeta CDR3 rearrangement, sequence reads were collapsed and filtered. Productive Simpson clonality was computed per sample as the square root of Simpson's diversity index over productive rearrangements. TCRdb took over this immuneACCESS table, retaining in-frame rearrangements with V and J assigned. Such tables are incomplete; in checked studies, under half of the missing clones stem from an unresolved V gene, and the remainder is unexplained. The V and J calls and clone size come from that table; D and trimming were worked out from the DNA. Within this sample are roughly 180,000 clones, with around 84% of them counted one time only. The ten largest account for less than 6.5% of the sample.

Source material: peripheral blood. The sequence links TRBV29-1 to TRBJ2-7; 11 nucleotides in the junction match TRBD2. The origin of this receptor is a woman between 50 and 59 years old with COVID-19, enrolled during active disease. Read as DNA, the sequence is TGCAGCGTTGTGGTCGCTAGCGGGGGGCGCGAGCAGTACTTC. Its protein product is CSVVVASGGREQYF.